These T cell receptor beta chains were read from a single sample in a study of blood T cells in healthy people across ages. TCRdb re-derived calls from the 5' RACE reads in MiXCR, one entry per CDR3 protein. The data show about a million distinct CDR3 sequences, roughly two fifths seen once. The sample taken for sequencing was blood. These receptors were obtained from a man between 18 and 35 years old in good health. The CDR3 runs from the conserved cysteine through the conserved F or W. The D gene is left open where the match is weak. The size field is filled for only some rows; it gives once, few, many or a size class.

V,size,J,D,CDR3,DNA
TRBV20-1,few,TRBJ1-4,TRBD1,CSARPGGAANEKLFF,TGCAGTGCTCGACCAGGGGGCGCGGCTAATGAAAAACTGTTTTTT
TRBV7-2,many,TRBJ2-1,TRBD2,CASSLAGTSSYNEQFF,TGTGCCAGCAGCTTAGCGGGGACTAGCTCCTACAATGAGCAGTTCTTC
TRBV7-2,few,TRBJ1-1,-,CASSPSGQTNTEAFF,TGTGCCAGCAGCCCATCCGGACAGACGAACACTGAAGCTTTCTTT
TRBV15,-,TRBJ2-1,TRBD2,CATSRDPQGGDEQFF,TGTGCCACCAGCAGAGACCCCCAGGGAGGGGATGAGCAGTTCTTC
TRBV7-2,few,TRBJ2-3,-,CASSLAAPTSTDTQYF,TGTGCCAGCAGCTTAGCGGCCCCGACTAGCACAGATACGCAGTATTTT
TRBV9,few,TRBJ1-2,-,CASSVGRKRAYGYTF,TGTGCCAGCAGCGTAGGACGGAAGAGAGCCTATGGCTACACCTTC
TRBV12-3/TRBV12-4,few,TRBJ2-1,-,CASTRDSRYNEQFF,TGTGCCAGCACCCGGGACTCCCGATACAATGAGCAGTTCTTC
TRBV6-2/TRBV6-3,few,TRBJ2-2,TRBD1,CASSYGTGGEKTGELFF,TGTGCCAGCAGTTACGGGACAGGGGGAGAAAAAACCGGGGAGCTGTTTTTT
TRBV12-3/TRBV12-4,-,TRBJ2-3,TRBD2,CASSRTSGRTTDTQYF,TGTGCCAGCAGCCGGACTAGCGGGCGAACCACAGATACGCAGTATTTT
TRBV25-1,many,TRBJ1-4,-,CASSEGLNEKLFF,TGTGCCAGCAGTGAAGGGCTTAATGAAAAACTGTTTTTT
TRBV11-2,-,TRBJ2-1,-,CASSSLPQVRNNEQFF,TGTGCCAGCAGCTCCCTACCCCAGGTCCGGAACAATGAGCAGTTCTTC
TRBV6-5,-,TRBJ1-6,-,CASSLGVSSPLHF,TGTGCCAGCAGTTTGGGAGTCAGTTCACCCCTCCACTTT
TRBV28,few,TRBJ2-7,TRBD1,CASSANVGQARFSYEQYF,TGTGCCAGCAGCGCCAATGTGGGACAGGCACGTTTCAGCTACGAGCAGTACTTC
TRBV20-1,many,TRBJ1-2,TRBD1,CSAKTGNGYTF,TGCAGTGCTAAGACAGGGAATGGCTACACCTTC
TRBV5-1,-,TRBJ1-1,-,CASSWARGRTTEAFF,TGCGCCAGCAGCTGGGCCAGGGGACGGACCACTGAAGCTTTCTTT
TRBV2,-,TRBJ2-6,-,CASSDWQGRTGANVLTF,TGTGCCAGCAGTGATTGGCAGGGAAGAACTGGGGCCAACGTCCTGACTTTC
TRBV4-1,-,TRBJ2-3,TRBD2,CASSIARTSGGGDTQYF,TGCGCCAGCAGCATCGCGAGGACTAGCGGGGGAGGAGATACGCAGTATTTT
TRBV3-1,-,TRBJ2-5,-,CASSRGGGPRLYQETQYF,TGTGCCAGCAGCCGCGGCGGGGGCCCCAGACTGTACCAAGAGACCCAGTACTTC
TRBV5-1,few,TRBJ1-1,TRBD1,CASSALQGRNTEAFF,TGCGCCAGCAGCGCCCTACAGGGGAGAAACACTGAAGCTTTCTTT
TRBV4-2,-,TRBJ1-4,-,CASSQEQGPRDEKLFF,TGTGCCAGCAGCCAAGAACAGGGCCCCAGGGATGAAAAACTGTTTTTT
TRBV27,-,TRBJ1-6,-,CASSSLHRVGNSPLHF,TGTGCCAGCAGTTCACTACACAGGGTGGGGAATTCACCCCTCCACTTT
TRBV12-5,-,TRBJ2-1,TRBD2,CASGLGGGEQFF,TGTGCTAGTGGTTTGGGGGGGGGTGAGCAGTTCTTC
TRBV20-1,-,TRBJ2-5,TRBD1,CSAGQGGQETQYF,TGCAGTGCGGGACAGGGGGGCCAAGAGACCCAGTACTTC
TRBV9,few,TRBJ1-2,-,CASSVGKGHREYGYTF,TGTGCCAGCAGCGTAGGGAAAGGCCACCGGGAGTATGGCTACACCTTC
TRBV20-1,-,TRBJ1-5,TRBD1,CSARDPTTGGVGNQPQHF,TGCAGTGCTAGAGACCCAACAACAGGGGGCGTCGGCAATCAGCCCCAGCATTTT
TRBV14,-,TRBJ2-3,-,CASSQDEGRNTQYF,TGTGCCAGCAGCCAAGATGAAGGGAGGAATACGCAGTATTTT
TRBV6-5,-,TRBJ2-4,TRBD2,CASSYSSGGDIQYF,TGTGCCAGCAGTTATTCAAGCGGGGGTGACATTCAGTACTTC
TRBV24-1,few,TRBJ1-1,TRBD1,CATSDPRDRGNTEAFF,TGTGCCACCAGTGATCCAAGGGACAGGGGAAACACTGAAGCTTTCTTT
TRBV11-2,few,TRBJ2-1,-,CASRTNKGPYYNEQFF,TGTGCCAGCAGAACAAATAAGGGGCCCTACTACAATGAGCAGTTCTTC
TRBV7-3,few,TRBJ1-2,-,CASSLISGSYGYTF,TGTGCCAGCAGCTTAATTTCAGGTTCTTATGGCTACACCTTC
TRBV7-8,few,TRBJ2-3,-,CASSPRERADTQYF,TGTGCCAGCAGCCCGAGAGAAAGGGCAGATACGCAGTATTTT
TRBV4-3,-,TRBJ2-1,TRBD1,CASSPRSRDRGRIYNEQFF,TGCGCCAGCAGCCCCCGGAGTCGGGACAGGGGGCGGATCTACAATGAGCAGTTCTTC
TRBV20-1,few,TRBJ2-7,TRBD1,CSALRTGRPDYEQYF,TGCAGTGCGCTTAGGACAGGAAGACCCGACTACGAGCAGTACTTC
TRBV6-6,few,TRBJ1-5,-,CASSYSGETAQHF,TGTGCCAGCAGTTACTCTGGGGAGACAGCCCAGCATTTT
TRBV20-1,-,TRBJ1-6,TRBD1,CSAKDRGRSSYNSPLHF,TGCAGTGCAAAGGACAGGGGCCGTAGCTCCTATAATTCACCCCTCCACTTT
TRBV6-1,few,TRBJ1-5,-,CAIGTVSNQPQHF,TGTGCGATCGGGACGGTCAGCAATCAGCCCCAGCATTTT
TRBV7-2,-,TRBJ1-2,-,CASSPGRIIGYTF,TGTGCCAGCAGCCCGGGACGGATCATTGGCTACACCTTC
TRBV25-1,-,TRBJ1-4,TRBD1,CASSDPTGFGEKLFF,TGTGCCAGCAGTGACCCGACAGGGTTTGGTGAAAAACTGTTTTTT
TRBV6-6,-,TRBJ1-4,-,CASSLRVTNEKLFF,TGTGCCAGCAGCCTGAGGGTGACTAATGAAAAACTGTTTTTT
TRBV9,-,TRBJ1-1,-,CASSGGRQNPEAFF,TGTGCCAGCAGCGGTGGGAGACAGAACCCTGAAGCTTTCTTT
TRBV24-1,-,TRBJ2-1,-,CATSDGPVAGNEQFF,TGTGCCACCAGTGATGGGCCAGTCGCTGGCAATGAGCAGTTCTTC
TRBV5-1,-,TRBJ2-3,-,CASTRDPGADTQYF,TGCGCCAGCACCAGGGACCCAGGCGCAGATACGCAGTATTTT
TRBV20-1,-,TRBJ2-2,-,CSAKVPSGELFF,TGCAGTGCTAAGGTTCCTAGCGGGGAGCTGTTTTTT
TRBV12-3/TRBV12-4,few,TRBJ1-5,TRBD1,CASSSRQGHQPQHF,TGTGCCAGCAGTTCCCGACAGGGGCATCAGCCCCAGCATTTT
TRBV3-1,few,TRBJ2-7,-,CASSDNRGSSYEQYF,TGTGCCAGCAGCGATAACCGGGGTAGCTCCTACGAGCAGTACTTC
TRBV29-1,-,TRBJ1-1,-,CSVGGLTKNTEAFF,TGCAGCGTTGGGGGCCTCACCAAGAACACTGAAGCTTTCTTT
TRBV30,-,TRBJ2-1,-,CAWSGFVRNNEQFF,TGTGCCTGGAGTGGCTTCGTCCGGAACAATGAGCAGTTCTTC
TRBV7-2,few,TRBJ1-1,-,CASSLAASVVNTEAFF,TGTGCCAGCAGCTTAGCCGCCTCGGTGGTGAACACTGAAGCTTTCTTT